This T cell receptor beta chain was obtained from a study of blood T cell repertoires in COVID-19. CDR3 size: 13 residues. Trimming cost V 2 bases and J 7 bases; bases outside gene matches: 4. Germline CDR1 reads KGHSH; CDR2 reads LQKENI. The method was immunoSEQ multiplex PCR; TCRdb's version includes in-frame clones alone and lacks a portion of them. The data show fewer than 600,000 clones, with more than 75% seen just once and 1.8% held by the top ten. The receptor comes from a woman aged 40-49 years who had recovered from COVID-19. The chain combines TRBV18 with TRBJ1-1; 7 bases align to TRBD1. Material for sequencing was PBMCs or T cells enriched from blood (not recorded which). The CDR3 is CASSPYRDSEAFF. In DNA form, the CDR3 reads TGTGCCAGCTCACCATATCGGGACAGTGAAGCTTTCTTT.